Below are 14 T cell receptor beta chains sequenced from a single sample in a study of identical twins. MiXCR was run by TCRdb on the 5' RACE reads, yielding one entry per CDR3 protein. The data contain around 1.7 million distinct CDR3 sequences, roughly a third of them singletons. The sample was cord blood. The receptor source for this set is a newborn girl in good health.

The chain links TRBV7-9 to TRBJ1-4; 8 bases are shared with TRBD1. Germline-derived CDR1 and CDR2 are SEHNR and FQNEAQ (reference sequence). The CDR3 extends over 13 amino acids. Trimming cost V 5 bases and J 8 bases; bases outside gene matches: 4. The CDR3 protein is CASSPDRDEKLFF. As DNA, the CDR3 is TGTGCCAGCAGCCCGGACAGGGACGAAAAACTGTTTTTT.

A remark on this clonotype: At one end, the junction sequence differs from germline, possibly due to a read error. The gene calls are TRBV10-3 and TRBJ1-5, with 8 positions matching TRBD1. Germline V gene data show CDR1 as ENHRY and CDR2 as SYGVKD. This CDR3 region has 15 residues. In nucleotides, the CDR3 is TGTGCCACCAGTGGTACAGGGGGGGGTAATCAGCCCCAGCATTTT. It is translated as CATSGTGGGNQPQHF.

CDR3: CASSPSHSGGVHEQFF. CDR3 bases: TGTGCCAGCAGTCCTTCGCATAGCGGGGGGGTTCACGAGCAGTTCTTC. V gene TRBV25-1 combines with J gene TRBJ2-7; 11 bases fit TRBD2. The end of the DNA is better explained by TRBJ2-1, so the J call may be wrong. The CDR3 covers 16 residues. Germline CDR1 MGHDK, CDR2 SYGVNS.

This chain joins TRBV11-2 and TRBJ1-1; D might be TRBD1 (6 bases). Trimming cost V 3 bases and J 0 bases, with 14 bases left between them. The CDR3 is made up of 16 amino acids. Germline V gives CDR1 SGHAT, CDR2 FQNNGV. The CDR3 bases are TGTGCCAGCAGCTTGAACACAGGGTTTATGAACACTGAAGCTTTCTTT. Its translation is CASSLNTGFMNTEAFF.

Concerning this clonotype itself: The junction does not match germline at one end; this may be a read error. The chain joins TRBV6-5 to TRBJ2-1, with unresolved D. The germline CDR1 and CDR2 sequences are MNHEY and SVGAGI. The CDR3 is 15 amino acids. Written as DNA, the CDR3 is TGTGCCAGCAGTTACTCCCGAGATTCCTGCAATGAGCAGTTCTTC. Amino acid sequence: CASSYSRDSCNEQFF.

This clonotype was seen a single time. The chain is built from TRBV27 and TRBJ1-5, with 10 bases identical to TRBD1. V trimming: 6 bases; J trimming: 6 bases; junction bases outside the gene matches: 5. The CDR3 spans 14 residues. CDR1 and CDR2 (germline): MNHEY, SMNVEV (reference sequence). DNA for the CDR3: TGTGCCAGCAGCCGGGGGACAGGGGCTCAGCCCCAGCATTTT. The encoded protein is CASSRGTGAQPQHF.

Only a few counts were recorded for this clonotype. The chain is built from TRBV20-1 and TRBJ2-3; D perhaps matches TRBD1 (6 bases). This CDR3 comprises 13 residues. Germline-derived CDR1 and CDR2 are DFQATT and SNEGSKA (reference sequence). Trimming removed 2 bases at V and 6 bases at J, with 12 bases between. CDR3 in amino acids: CSARTPGVDTQYF. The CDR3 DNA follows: TGCAGTGCTAGAACACCAGGGGTGGATACGCAGTATTTT.

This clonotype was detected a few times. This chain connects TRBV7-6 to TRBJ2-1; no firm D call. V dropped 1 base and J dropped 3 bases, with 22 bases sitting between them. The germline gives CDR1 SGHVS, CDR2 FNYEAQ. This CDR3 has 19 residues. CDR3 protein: CASSLDLLPRPLYYNEQFF. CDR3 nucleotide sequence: TGTGCCAGCAGCTTAGACCTCCTCCCGCGCCCGCTCTACTACAATGAGCAGTTCTTC.

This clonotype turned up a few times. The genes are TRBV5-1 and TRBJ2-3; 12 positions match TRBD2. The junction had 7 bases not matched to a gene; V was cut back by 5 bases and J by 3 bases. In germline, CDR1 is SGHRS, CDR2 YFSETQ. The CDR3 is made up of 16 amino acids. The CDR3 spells CASRYGLAGQTDTQYF. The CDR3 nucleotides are TGCGCCAGCAGATACGGACTAGCGGGGCAGACAGATACGCAGTATTTT.

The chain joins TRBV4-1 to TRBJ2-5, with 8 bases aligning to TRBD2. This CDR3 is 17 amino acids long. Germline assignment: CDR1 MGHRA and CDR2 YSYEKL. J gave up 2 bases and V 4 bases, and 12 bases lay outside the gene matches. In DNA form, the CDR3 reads TGCGCCAGCAGCCTACGCCCTACTAGCGGAGAACAAGAGACCCAGTACTTC. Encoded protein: CASSLRPTSGEQETQYF.

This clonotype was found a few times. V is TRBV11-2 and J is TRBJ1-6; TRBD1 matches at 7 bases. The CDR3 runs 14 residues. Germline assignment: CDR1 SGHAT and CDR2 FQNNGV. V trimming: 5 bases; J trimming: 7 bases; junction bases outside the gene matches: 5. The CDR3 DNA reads TGTGCCAGCAGCACCGGGACAGCAAATTCACCCCTCCACTTT. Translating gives CASSTGTANSPLHF.

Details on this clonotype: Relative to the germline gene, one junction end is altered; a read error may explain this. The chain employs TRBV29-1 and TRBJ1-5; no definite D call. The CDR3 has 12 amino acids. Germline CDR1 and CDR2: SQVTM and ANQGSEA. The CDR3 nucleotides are TGCAGCGCCCGAAGTGGTGATCAGCCCCAGCTTTTT. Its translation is CSARSGDQPQLF.

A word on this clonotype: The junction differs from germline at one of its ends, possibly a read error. CDR3 amino acids: CAVSESGRQSSSYNSPLHF. The CDR3 DNA reads as TGTGCCGTCAGTGAGTCGGGGAGACAGTCGAGCTCCTATAATTCACCCCTCCACTTT. The rearrangement links TRBV10-3 to TRBJ1-6, with D perhaps matching TRBD1 (5 bases). Germline CDR1 ENHRY, CDR2 SYGVKD. The CDR3 extends over 19 amino acids.

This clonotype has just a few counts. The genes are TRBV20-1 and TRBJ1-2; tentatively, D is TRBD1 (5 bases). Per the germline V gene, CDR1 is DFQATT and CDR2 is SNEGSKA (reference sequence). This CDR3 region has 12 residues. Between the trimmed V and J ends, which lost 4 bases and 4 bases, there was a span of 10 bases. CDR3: CSATGRRYGYTF. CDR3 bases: TGCAGTGCTACGGGACGGCGCTATGGCTACACCTTC.